This is a list of T cell receptor beta chains from one sample in a study of blood T cell repertoires in COVID-19. Some clones are missing from TCRdb's copy, which holds only in-frame ones; the method was immunoSEQ multiplex PCR. The data hold approximately 52,000 clones, with 80% to 90% observed a single time. Sequencing used peripheral blood. These receptors came from a man in his fifties or sixties with acute or convalescent COVID-19. The CDR3 runs from the conserved cysteine through the conserved F or W. A row's size may be missing; if present it is once, few, many or a size class.

V: TRBV9
J: TRBJ2-7
size: -
CDR3: CASSPSGGDRDEQYF

V: TRBV27
J: TRBJ1-4
size: -
CDR3: CASGIKQGGATNEKLFF

V: TRBV6-4
J: TRBJ1-2
size: -
CDR3: CASSDSGRGVNYGYTF

V: TRBV11-2
J: TRBJ2-2
size: once
CDR3: CASSLGGADHFSGELFF

V: TRBV4-1
J: TRBJ2-5
size: -
CDR3: CASSLMGAGTETQYF

V: TRBV5-1
J: TRBJ2-3
size: -
CDR3: CASSPGLAGDTQYF

V: TRBV27
J: TRBJ2-4
size: -
CDR3: CASSLVVAGGKNIQYF

V: TRBV3-1/TRBV3-2
J: TRBJ1-3
size: -
CDR3: CASSQDLTGTGNTIYF

V: TRBV4-1
J: TRBJ1-6
size: once
CDR3: CASSQAGLAALHF

V: TRBV2
J: TRBJ2-3
size: -
CDR3: CASSDGAGDGTDTQYF

V: TRBV27
J: TRBJ2-2
size: once
CDR3: CASRTSGSGNTGELFF